This TCR beta chain came from a study of multiple sclerosis patients with progressive multifocal leukoencephalopathy. Only in-frame clones appear in the TCRdb table, and some are missing; sequencing was by immunoSEQ multiplex PCR. The table records 25,000 to 35,000 clones, about 91% of them present only once. The time point here: before natalizumab initiation. Germline CDR1 and CDR2: LNHNV and YYDKDF (reference sequence). CDR3 length: 18 amino acids. The chain carries TRBV15 and TRBJ2-5; D call uncertain. The last part of the DNA fits TRBJ2-7 better; the J call may be wrong. Sequencing was performed on PBMCs. The TCR comes from a human donor with multiple sclerosis. CDR3 sequence (DNA): TGTGCCACCAGCAGATACTCAATACCCGGGTCCTTCTCCTACGAGCAGTACTTC. Amino acids: CATSRYSIPGSFSYEQYF.